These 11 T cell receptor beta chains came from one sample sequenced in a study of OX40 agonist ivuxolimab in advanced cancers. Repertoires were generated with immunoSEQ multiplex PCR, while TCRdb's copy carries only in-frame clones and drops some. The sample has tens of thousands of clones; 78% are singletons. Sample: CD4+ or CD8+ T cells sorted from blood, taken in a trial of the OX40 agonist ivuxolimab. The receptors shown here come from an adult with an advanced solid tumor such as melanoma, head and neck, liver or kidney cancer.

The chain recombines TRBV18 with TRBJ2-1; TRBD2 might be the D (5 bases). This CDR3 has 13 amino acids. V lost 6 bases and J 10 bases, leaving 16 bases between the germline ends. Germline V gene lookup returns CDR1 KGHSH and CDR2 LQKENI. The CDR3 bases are TGTGCCAGCTCGCCCACTTCTCCGGGGGAGCAGTTCTTC. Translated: CASSPTSPGEQFF.

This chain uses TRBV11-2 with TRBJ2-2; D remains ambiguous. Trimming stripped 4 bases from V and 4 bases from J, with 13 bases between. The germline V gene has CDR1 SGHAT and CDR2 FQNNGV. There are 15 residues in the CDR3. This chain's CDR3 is CASSYTRTSTGELFF. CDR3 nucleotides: TGTGCCAGCAGCTATACAAGGACGAGCACCGGGGAGCTGTTTTTT.

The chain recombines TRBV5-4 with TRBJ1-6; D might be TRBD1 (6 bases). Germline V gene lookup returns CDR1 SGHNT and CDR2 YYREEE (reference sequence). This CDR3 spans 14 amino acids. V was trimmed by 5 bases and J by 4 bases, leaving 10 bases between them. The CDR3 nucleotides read TGTGCCAGCAGTAGAGGACAGTATAATTCACCCCTCCACTTT. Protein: CASSRGQYNSPLHF. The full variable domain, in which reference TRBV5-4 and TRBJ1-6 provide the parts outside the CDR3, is ETGVTQSPTHLIKTRGQQVTLRCSSQSGHNTVSWYQQALGQGPQFIFQYYREEENGRGNFPPRFSGLQFPNYSSELNVNALELDDSALYLCASSRGQYNSPLHFGNGTRLTVT.

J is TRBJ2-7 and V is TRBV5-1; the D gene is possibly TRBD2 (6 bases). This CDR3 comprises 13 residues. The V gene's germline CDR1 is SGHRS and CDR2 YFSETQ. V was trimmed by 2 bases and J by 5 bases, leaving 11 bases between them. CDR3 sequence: CASSLGTYNEQYF. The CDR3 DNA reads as TGCGCCAGCAGCTTAGGGACTTATAACGAGCAGTACTTC.

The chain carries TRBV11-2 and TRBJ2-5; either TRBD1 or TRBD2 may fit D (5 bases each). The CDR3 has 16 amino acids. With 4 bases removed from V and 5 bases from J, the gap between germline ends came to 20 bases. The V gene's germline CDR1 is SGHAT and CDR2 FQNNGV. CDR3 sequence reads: CASSSRVGDPQETQYF. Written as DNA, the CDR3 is TGTGCCAGCAGCTCGAGGGTTGGGGACCCCCAGGAGACCCAGTACTTC.

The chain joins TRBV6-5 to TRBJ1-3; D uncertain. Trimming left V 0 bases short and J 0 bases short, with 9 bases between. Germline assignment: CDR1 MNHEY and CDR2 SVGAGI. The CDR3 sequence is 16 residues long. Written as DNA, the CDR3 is TGTGCCAGCAGTTACTCGAATCGCCACTCTGGAAACACCATATATTTT. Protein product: CASSYSNRHSGNTIYF.

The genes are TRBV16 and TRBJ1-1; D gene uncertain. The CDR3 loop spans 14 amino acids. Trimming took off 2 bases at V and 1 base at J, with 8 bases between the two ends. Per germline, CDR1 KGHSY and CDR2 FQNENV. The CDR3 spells CASSQNLANTEAFF. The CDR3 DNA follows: TGTGCCAGCAGCCAAAACTTAGCGAACACTGAAGCTTTCTTT.

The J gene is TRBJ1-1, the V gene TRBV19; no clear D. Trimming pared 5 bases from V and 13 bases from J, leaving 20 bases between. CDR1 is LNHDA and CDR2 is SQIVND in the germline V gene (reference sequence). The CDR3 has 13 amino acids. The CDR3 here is CASSASRAGQNFF. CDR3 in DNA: TGTGCCAGTAGTGCATCCCGGGCCGGTCAGAATTTCTTT.

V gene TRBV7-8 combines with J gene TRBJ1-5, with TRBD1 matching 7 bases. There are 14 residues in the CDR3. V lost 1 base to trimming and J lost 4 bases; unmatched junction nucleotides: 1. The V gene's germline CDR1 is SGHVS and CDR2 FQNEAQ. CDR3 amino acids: CASSLDRGNQPQHF. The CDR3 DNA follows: TGTGCCAGCAGCTTAGACAGGGGAAATCAGCCCCAGCATTTT.

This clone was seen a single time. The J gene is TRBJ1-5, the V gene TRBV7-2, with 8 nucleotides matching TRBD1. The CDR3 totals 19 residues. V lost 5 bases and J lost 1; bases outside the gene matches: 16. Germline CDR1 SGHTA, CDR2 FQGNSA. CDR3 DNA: TGTGCCAGCAGCCCCAGAACAATTCAGGGGGCTGGGAGCAATCAGCCCCAGCATTTT. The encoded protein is CASSPRTIQGAGSNQPQHF. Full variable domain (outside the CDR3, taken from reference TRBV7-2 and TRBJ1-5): GAGVSQSPSNKVTEKGKDVELRCDPISGHTALYWYRQSLGQGLEFLIYFQGNSAPDKSGLPSDRFSAERTGGSVSTLTIQRTQQEDSAVYLCASSPRTIQGAGSNQPQHFGDGTRLSIL.

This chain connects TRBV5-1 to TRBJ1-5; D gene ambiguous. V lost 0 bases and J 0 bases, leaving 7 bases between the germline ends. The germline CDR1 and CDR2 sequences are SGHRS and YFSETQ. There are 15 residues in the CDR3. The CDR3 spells CASSLDSSSNQPQHF. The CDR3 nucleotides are TGCGCCAGCAGCTTGGACAGCTCTAGCAATCAGCCCCAGCATTTT.